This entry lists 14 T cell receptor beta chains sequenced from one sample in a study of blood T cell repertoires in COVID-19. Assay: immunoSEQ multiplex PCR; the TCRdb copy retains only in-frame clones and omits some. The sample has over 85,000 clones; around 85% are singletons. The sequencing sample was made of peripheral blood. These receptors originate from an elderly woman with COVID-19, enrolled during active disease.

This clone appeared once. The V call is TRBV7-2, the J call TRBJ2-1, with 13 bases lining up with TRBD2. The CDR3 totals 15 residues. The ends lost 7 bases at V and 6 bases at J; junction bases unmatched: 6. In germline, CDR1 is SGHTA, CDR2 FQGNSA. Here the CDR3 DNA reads TGTGCCAGCAAACTAGCGGGAGGGCCCCTCAATGAGCAGTTCTTC. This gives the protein CASKLAGGPLNEQFF.

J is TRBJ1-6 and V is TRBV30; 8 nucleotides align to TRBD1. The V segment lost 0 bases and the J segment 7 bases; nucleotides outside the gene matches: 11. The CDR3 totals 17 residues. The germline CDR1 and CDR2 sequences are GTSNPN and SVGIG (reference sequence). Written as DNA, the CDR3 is TGTGCCTGGAGTGTACGGGCAGGGGGCGTCGGAAATTCACCCCTCCACTTT. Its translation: CAWSVRAGGVGNSPLHF.

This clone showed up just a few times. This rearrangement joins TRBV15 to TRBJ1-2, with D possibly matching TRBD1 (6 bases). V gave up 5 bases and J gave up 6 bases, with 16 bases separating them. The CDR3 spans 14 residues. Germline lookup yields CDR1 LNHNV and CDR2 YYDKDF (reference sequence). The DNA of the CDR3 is TGTGCCACCAGCGGGTTGGGGACACTTGATGGCTACACCTTC. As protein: CATSGLGTLDGYTF.

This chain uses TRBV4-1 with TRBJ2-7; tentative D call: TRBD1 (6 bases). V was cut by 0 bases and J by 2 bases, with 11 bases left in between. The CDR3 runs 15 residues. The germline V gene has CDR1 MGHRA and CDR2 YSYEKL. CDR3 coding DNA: TGCGCCAGCAGCCAAGAAGGGGCAGGGGCCTACGAGCAGTACTTC. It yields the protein CASSQEGAGAYEQYF.

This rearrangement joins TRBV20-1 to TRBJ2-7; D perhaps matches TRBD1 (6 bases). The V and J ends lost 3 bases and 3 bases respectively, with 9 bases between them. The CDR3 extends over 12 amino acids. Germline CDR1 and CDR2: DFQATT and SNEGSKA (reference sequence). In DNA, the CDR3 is TGCAGTGCTAGTCAGGGGCACTACGAGCAGTACTTC. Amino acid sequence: CSASQGHYEQYF.

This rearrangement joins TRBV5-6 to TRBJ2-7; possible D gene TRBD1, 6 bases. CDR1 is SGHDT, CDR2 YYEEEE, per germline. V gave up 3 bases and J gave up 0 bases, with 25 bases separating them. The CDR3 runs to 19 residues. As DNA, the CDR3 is TGTGCCAGCAGCTCGGAGGACAGTCGAGAGGCTCCGTACTCCTACGAGCAGTACTTC. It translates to CASSSEDSREAPYSYEQYF.

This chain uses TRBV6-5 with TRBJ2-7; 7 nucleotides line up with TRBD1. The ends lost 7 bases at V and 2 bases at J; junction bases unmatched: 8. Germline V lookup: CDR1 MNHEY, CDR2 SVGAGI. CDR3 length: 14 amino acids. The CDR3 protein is CASMKYRGPYEQYF. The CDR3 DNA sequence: TGTGCCAGCATGAAATACAGGGGACCCTACGAGCAGTACTTC.

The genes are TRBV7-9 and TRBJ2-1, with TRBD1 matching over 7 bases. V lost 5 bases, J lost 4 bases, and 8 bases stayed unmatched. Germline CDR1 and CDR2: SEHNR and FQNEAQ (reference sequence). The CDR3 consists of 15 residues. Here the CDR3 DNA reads TGTGCCAGCAGCCTGGACAGGAAGTATTACAATGAGCAGTTCTTC. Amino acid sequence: CASSLDRKYYNEQFF.

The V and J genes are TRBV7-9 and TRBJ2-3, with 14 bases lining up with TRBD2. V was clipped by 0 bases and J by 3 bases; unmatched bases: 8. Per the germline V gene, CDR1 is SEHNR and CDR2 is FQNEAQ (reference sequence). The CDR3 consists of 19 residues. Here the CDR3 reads CASSLALTSGGAKTDTQYF. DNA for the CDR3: TGTGCCAGCAGCTTAGCCCTGACTAGCGGGGGGGCGAAAACAGATACGCAGTATTTT.

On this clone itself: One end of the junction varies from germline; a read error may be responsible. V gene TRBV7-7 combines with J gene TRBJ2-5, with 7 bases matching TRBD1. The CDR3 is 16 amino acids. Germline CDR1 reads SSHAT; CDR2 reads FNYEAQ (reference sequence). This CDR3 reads CASSLTGTSRQETQYF. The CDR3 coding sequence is TGTGCTAGCAGCCTGACAGGGACGTCTAGGCAAGAGACCCAGTACTTC.

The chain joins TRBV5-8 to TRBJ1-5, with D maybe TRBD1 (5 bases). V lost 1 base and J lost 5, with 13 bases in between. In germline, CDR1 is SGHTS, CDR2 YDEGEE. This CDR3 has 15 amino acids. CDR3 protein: CASSLRQGIDQPQHF. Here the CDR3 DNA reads TGTGCCAGCAGCTTGCGGCAGGGAATCGATCAGCCCCAGCATTTT.

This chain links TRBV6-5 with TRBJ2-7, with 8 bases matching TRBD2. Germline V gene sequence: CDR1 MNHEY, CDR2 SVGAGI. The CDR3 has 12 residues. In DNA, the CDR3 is TGTGCTGGTCGCGGGGGGTCCTACGAGCAGTACTTC. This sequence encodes CAGRGGSYEQYF.

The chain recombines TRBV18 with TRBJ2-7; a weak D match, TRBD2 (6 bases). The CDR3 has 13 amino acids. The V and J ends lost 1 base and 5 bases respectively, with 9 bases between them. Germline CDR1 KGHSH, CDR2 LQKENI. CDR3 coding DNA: TGTGCCAGCTCACCACTACTAGCCCACGAGCAGTACTTC. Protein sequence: CASSPLLAHEQYF.

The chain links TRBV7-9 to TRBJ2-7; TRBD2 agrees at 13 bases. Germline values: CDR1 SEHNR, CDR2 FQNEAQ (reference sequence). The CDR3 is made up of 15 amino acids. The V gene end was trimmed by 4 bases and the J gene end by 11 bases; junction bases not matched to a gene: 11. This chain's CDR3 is CASSSRTSGSPREYF. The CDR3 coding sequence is TGTGCCAGCAGCTCCAGGACTAGCGGGAGCCCGAGGGAGTACTTC.